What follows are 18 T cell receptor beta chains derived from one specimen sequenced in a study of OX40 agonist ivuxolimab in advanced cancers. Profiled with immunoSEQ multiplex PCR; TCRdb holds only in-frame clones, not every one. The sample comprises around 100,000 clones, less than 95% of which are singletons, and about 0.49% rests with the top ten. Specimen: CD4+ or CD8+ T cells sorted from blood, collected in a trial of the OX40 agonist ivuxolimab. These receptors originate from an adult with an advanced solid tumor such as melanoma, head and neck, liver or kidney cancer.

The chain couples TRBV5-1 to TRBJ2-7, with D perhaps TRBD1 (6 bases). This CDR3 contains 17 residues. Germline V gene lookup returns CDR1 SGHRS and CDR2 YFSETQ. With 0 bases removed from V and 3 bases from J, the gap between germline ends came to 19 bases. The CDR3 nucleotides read TGCGCCAGCAGCTTGGACCTTTGGGACACGTCACACTACGAGCAGTACTTC. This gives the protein CASSLDLWDTSHYEQYF.

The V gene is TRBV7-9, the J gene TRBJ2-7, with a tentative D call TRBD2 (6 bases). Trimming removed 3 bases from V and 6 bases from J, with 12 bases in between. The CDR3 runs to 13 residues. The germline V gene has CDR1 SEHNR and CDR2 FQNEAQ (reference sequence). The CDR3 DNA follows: TGTGCCAGCAGCTTGGAGGAGGGTCTCGAGCAGTACTTC. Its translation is CASSLEEGLEQYF.

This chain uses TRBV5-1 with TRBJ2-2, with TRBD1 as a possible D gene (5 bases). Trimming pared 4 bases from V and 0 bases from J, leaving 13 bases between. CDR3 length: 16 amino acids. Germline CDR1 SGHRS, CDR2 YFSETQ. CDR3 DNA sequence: TGCGCCAGCAGCCGTGACAGAAATTCGAACACCGGGGAGCTGTTTTTT. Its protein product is CASSRDRNSNTGELFF. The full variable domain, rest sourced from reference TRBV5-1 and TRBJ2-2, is KAGVTQTPRYLIKTRGQQVTLSCSPISGHRSVSWYQQTPGQGLQFLFEYFSETQRNKGNFPGRFSGRQFSNSRSEMNVSTLELGDSALYLCASSRDRNSNTGELFFGEGSRLTVL.

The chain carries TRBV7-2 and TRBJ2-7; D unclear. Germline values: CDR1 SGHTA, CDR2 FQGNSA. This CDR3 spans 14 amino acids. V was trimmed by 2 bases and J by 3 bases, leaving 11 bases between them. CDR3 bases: TGTGCCAGCAGCTTAAGTTCCCCCTACTACGAGCAGTACTTC. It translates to CASSLSSPYYEQYF.

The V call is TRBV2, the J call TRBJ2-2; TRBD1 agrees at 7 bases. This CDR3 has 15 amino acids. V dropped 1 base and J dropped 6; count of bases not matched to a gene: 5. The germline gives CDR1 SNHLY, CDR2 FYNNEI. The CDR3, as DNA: TGTGCCAGCAGTGAAGGACAGGGCTGGGCCGGGGAGCTGTTTTTT. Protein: CASSEGQGWAGELFF.

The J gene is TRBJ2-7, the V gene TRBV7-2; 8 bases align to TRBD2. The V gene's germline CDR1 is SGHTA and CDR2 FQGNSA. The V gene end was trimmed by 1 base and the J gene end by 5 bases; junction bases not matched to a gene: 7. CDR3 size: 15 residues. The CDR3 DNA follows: TGTGCCAGCAGCTTAGAGGTCGGGAGGGTACACGAGCAGTACTTC. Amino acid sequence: CASSLEVGRVHEQYF.

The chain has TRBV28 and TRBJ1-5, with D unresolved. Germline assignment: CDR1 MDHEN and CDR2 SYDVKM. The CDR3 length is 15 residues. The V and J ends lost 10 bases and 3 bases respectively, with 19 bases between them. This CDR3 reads CATNRLGGANQPQHF. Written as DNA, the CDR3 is TGTGCCACCAACCGTTTAGGCGGAGCCAATCAGCCCCAGCATTTT.

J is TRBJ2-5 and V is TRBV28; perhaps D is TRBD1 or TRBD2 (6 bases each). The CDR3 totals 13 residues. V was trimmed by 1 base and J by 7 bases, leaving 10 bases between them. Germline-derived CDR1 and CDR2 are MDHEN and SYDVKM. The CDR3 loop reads CASSLSEGGTQYF. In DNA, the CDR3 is TGTGCCAGCAGTTTATCGGAGGGGGGGACCCAGTACTTC.

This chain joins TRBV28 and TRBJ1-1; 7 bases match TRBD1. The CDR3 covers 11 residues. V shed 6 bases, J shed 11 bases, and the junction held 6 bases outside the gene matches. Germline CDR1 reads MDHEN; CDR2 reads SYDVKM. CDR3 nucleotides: TGTGCCAGCAGGGGGACAGAAGAGGCTTTCTTT. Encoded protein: CASRGTEEAFF.

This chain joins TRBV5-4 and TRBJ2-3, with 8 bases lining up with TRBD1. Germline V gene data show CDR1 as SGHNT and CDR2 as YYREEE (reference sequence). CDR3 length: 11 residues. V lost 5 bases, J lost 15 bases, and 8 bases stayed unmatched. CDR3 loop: CASSSPGQVYF. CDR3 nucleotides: TGTGCCAGCAGTTCCCCGGGACAGGTCTATTTT.

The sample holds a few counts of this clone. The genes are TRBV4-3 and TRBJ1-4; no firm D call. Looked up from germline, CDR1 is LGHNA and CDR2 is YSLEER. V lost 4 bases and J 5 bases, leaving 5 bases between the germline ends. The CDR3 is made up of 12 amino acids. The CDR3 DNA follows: TGCGCCAGCAGCCGTCCAAATGAAAAACTGTTTTTT. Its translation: CASSRPNEKLFF.

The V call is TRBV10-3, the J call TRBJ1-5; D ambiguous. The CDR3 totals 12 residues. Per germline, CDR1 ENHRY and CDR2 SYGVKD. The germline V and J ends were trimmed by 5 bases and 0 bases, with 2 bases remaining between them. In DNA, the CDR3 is TGTGCCATCAGTAATAGCAATCAGCCCCAGCATTTT. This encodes CAISNSNQPQHF.

The CDR3 protein is CASRDQGAYNEQFF. DNA for the CDR3: TGCGCCAGCAGGGACCAGGGGGCGTACAATGAGCAGTTCTTC. The chain links TRBV5-1 to TRBJ2-1; TRBD1 agrees at 8 bases. Per the germline V gene, CDR1 is SGHRS and CDR2 is YFSETQ. V trimming: 5 bases; J trimming: 4 bases; junction bases outside the gene matches: 5. The CDR3 runs to 14 residues. Full variable domain (remainder filled in from reference TRBV5-1 and TRBJ2-1): KAGVTQTPRYLIKTRGQQVTLSCSPISGHRSVSWYQQTPGQGLQFLFEYFSETQRNKGNFPGRFSGRQFSNSRSEMNVSTLELGDSALYLCASRDQGAYNEQFFGPGTRLTVL.

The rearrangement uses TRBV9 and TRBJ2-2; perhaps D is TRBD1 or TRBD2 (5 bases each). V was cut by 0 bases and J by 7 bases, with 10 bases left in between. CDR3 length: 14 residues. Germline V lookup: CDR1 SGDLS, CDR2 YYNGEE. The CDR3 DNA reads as TGTGCCAGCAGCGTAGGAGGGGTGAACGGGGAGCTGTTTTTT. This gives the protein CASSVGGVNGELFF.

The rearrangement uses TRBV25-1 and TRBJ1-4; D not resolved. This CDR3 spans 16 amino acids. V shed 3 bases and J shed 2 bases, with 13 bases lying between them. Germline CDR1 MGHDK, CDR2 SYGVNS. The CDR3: CASSETVISTNEKLFF. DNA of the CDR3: TGTGCCAGCAGTGAGACTGTTATTAGCACTAATGAAAAACTGTTTTTT. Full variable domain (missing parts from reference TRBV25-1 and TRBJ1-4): EADIYQTPRYLVIGTGKKITLECSQTMGHDKMYWYQQDPGMELHLIHYSYGVNSTEKGDLSSESTVSRIRTEHFPLTLESARPSHTSQYLCASSETVISTNEKLFFGSGTQLSVL.

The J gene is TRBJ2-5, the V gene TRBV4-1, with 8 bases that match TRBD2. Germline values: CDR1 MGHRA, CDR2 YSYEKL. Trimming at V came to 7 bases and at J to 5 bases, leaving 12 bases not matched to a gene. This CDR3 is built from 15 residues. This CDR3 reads CASTSREAGVETQYF. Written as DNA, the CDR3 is TGCGCCAGCACCTCACGCGAAGCGGGAGTGGAGACCCAGTACTTC.

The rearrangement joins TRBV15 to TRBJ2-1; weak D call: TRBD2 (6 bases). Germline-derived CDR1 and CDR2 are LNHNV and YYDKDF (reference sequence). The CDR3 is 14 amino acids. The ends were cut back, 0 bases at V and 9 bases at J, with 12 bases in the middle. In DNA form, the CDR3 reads TGTGCCACCAGCAGAGATCCGGGGGTACGTGAGCAGTTCTTC. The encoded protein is CATSRDPGVREQFF.

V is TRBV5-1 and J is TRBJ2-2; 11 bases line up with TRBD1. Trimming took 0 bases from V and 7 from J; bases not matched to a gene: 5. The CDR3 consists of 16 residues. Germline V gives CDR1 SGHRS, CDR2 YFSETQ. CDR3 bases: TGCGCCAGCAGCTTGGCTGGACAGGGGGCGGTCGGGGAGCTGTTTTTT. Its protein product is CASSLAGQGAVGELFF.